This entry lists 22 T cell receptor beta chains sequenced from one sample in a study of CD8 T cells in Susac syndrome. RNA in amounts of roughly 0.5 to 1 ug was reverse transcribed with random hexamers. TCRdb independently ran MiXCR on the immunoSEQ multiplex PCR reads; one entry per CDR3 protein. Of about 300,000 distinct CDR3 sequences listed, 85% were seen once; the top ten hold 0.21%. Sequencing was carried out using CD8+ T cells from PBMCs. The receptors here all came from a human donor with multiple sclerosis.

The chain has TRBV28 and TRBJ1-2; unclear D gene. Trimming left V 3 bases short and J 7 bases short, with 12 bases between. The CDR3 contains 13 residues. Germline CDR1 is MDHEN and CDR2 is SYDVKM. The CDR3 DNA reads TGTGCCAGCAGTTTCCCTAGGACTTCTGGCTACACCTTC. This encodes CASSFPRTSGYTF.

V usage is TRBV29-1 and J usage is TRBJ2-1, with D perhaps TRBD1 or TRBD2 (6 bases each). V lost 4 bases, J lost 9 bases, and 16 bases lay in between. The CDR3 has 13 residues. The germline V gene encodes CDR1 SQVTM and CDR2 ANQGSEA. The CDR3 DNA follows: TGCAGCGTTGGGGGGGCATTCGAGGGTGAGCAGTTCTTC. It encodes CSVGGAFEGEQFF.

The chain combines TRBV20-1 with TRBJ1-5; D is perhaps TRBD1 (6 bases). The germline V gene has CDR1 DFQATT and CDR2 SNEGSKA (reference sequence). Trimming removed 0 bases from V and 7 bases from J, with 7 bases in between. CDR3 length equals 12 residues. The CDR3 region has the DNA TGCAGTGCTAGAGACAGGGGCCAGCCCCAGCATTTT. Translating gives CSARDRGQPQHF.

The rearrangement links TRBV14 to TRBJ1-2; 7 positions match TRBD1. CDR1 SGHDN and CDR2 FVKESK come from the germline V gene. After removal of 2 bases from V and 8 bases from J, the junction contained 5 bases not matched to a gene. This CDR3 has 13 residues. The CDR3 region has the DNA TGTGCCAGCAGCCAACGACAGGGCTGGGGCTACACCTTC. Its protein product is CASSQRQGWGYTF. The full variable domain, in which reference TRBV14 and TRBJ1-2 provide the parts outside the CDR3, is EAGVTQFPSHSVIEKGQTVTLRCDPISGHDNLYWYRRVMGKEIKFLLHFVKESKQDESGMPNNRFLAERTGGTYSTLKVQPAELEDSGVYFCASSQRQGWGYTFGSGTRLTVV.

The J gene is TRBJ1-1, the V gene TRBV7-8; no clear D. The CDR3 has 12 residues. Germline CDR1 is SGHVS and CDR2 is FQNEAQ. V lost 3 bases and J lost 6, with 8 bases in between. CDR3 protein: CASSFYGAEAFF. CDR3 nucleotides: TGTGCCAGCAGCTTTTACGGGGCTGAAGCTTTCTTT.

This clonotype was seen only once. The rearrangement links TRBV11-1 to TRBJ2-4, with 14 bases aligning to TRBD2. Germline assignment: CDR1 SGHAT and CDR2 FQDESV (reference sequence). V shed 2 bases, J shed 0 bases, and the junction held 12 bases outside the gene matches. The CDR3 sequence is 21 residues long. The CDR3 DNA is TGTGCCAGCAGCTTACCCGGGACTAGCGGGAGTTTTCTTCTAGCCAAAAACATTCAGTACTTC. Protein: CASSLPGTSGSFLLAKNIQYF.

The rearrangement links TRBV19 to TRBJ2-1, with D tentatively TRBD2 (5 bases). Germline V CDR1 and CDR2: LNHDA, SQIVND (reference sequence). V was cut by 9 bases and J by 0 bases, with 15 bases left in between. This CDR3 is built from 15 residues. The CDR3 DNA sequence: TGTGCCAGCTGCCCTACTAGTTTCTCCTACAATGAGCAGTTCTTC. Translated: CASCPTSFSYNEQFF.

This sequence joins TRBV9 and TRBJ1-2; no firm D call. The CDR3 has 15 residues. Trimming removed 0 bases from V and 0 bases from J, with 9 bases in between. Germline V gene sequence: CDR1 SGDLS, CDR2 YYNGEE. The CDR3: CASSVALGTNYGYTF. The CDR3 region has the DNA TGTGCCAGCAGCGTAGCTTTGGGTACTAACTATGGCTACACCTTC.

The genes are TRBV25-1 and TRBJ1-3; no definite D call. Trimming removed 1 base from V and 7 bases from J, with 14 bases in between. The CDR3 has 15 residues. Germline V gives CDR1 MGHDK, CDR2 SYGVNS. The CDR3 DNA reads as TGTGCCAGCAGTGAATCGGATGGGAACGGGAACACCATATATTTT. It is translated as CASSESDGNGNTIYF.

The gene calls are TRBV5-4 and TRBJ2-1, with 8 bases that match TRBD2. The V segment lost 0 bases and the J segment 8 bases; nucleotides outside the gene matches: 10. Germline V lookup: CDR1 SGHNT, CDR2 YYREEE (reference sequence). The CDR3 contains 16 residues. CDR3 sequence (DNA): TGTGCCAGCAGCTTGGCGGCCGGGAGGGCCGATTATGAGCAGTTCTTC. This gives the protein CASSLAAGRADYEQFF.

The CDR3 sequence: CSVEDVPVGVFF. The CDR3 DNA reads TGCAGCGTTGAAGATGTGCCCGTTGGCGTTTTCTTT. V gene TRBV29-1 combines with J gene TRBJ1-1; D ambiguous. The CDR3 is 12 amino acids. Germline loops: CDR1 SQVTM, CDR2 ANQGSEA. Trimming left V 0 bases short and J 13 bases short, with 15 bases between.

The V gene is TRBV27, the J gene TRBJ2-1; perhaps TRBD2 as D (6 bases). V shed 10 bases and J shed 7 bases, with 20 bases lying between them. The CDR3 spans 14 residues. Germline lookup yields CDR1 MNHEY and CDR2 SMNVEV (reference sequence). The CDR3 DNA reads TGTGCCACCAACTCGGGGGTCTTATGGAATGAGCAGTTCTTC. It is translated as CATNSGVLWNEQFF.

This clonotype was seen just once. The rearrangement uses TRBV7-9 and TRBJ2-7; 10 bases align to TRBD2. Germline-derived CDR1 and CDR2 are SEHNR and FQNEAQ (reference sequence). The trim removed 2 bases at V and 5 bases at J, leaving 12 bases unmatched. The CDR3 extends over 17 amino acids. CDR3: CASSLSLSGRNVHEQYF. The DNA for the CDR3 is TGTGCCAGCAGCTTATCCCTTAGCGGGAGGAATGTCCACGAGCAGTACTTC.

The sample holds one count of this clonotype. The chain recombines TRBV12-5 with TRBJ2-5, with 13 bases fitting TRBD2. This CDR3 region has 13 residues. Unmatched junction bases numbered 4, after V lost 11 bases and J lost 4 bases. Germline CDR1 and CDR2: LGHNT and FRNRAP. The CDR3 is CALGTSGAETQYF. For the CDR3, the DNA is TGTGCTCTGGGGACTAGCGGGGCAGAGACCCAGTACTTC.

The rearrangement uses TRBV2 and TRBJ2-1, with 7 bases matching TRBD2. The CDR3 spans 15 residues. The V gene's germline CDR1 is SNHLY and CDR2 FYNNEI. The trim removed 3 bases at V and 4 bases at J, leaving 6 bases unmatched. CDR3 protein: CASSESLAAYNEQFF. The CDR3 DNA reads TGTGCCAGCAGTGAGAGCCTAGCGGCGTACAATGAGCAGTTCTTC. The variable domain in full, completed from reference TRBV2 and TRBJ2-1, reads EPEVTQTPSHQVTQMGQEVILRCVPISNHLYFYWYRQILGQKVEFLVSFYNNEISEKSEIFDDQFSVERPDGSNFTLKIRSTKLEDSAMYFCASSESLAAYNEQFFGPGTRLTVL.

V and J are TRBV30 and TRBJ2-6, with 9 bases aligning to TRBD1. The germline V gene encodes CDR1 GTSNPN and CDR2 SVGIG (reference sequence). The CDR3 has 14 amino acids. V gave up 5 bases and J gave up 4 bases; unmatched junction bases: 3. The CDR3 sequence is CAWGQGIGANVLTF. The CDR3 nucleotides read TGTGCCTGGGGACAGGGGATCGGGGCCAACGTCCTGACTTTC.

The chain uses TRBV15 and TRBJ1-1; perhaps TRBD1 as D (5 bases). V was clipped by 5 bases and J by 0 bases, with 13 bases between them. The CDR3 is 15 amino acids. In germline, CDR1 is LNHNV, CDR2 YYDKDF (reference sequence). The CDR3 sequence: CATSSPSGLNTEAFF. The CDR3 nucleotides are TGTGCCACCAGCTCACCGTCAGGGCTGAACACTGAAGCTTTCTTT.

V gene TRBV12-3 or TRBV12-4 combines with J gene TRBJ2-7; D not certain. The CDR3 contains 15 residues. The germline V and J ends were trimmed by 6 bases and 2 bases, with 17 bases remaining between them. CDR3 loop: CASSPFLIYPYEQYF. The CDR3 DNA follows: TGTGCCAGCAGCCCGTTTTTGATATACCCCTACGAGCAGTACTTC.

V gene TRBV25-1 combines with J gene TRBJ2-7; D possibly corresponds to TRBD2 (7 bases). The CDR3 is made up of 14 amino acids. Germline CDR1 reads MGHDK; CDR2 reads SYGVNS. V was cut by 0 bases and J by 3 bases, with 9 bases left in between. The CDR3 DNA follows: TGTGCCAGCAGTGAATACGGGGGGCTCTACGAGCAGTACTTC. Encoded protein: CASSEYGGLYEQYF.

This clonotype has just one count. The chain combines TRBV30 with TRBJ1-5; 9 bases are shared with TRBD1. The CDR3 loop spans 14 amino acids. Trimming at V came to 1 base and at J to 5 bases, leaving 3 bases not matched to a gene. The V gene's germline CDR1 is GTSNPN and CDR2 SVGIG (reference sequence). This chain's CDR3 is CAWSAQGADQPQHF. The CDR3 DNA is TGTGCCTGGAGTGCACAGGGGGCGGATCAGCCCCAGCATTTT.

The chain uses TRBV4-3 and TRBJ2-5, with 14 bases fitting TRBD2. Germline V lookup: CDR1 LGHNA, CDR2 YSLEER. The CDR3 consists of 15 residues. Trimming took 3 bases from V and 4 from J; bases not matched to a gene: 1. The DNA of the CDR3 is TGCGCCAGCAGCCACGGACTAGCGGGAGGAGAGACCCAGTACTTC. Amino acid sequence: CASSHGLAGGETQYF.

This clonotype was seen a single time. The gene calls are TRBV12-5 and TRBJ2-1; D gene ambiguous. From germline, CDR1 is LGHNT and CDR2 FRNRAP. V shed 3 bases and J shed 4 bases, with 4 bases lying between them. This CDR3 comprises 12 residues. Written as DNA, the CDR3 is TGTGCTAGTGGTTTACCATACAATGAGCAGTTCTTC. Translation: CASGLPYNEQFF.